This TCR beta chain derives from a study of T-cell reconstitution after alpha-beta-depleted transplantation in children. This CDR3 is built from 16 residues. From germline, CDR1 is SGHRS and CDR2 YFSETQ. Trimming pared 0 bases from V and 4 bases from J, leaving 16 bases between. Preparation of the TCRbeta library used unique molecular identifiers. TCRdb independently ran MiXCR on the PCR reads; one entry per CDR3 protein. The data show roughly 400,000 distinct CDR3 sequences, approximately 41% seen once. As to this clonotype: Its specificity is unknown.

Study-wide results and caveats: Reportedly, roughly two months post-transplant, alpha-beta T cells arose from several hundred expanded graft clones.

The genes are TRBV5-1 and TRBJ2-5; either TRBD1 or TRBD2 may supply D (5 bases each). This specimen was PBMCs, taken before TCRalphabeta/CD19-depleted stem cell transplant. This sequence was found in a girl aged 2 to 10 with aplastic anemia, due to receive a stem cell transplant. The CDR3 region is CASSLGGGPIRETQYF. DNA of the CDR3: TGCGCCAGCAGCTTGGGGGGCGGGCCCATCCGAGAGACCCAGTACTTC.